This T cell receptor beta chain is from a study of blood T cell repertoires in COVID-19. Trimming stripped 10 bases from V and 5 bases from J, with 21 bases between. The germline V gene encodes CDR1 ENHRY and CDR2 SYGVKD. The CDR3 is 15 residues long. Profiled with immunoSEQ multiplex PCR; TCRdb holds only in-frame clones, not every one. This table holds 40,000 to 60,000 clones, more than 75% found once. The sample consisted of peripheral blood. This receptor was identified in a human donor in a cohort sampled during active COVID-19. The genes are TRBV10-3 and TRBJ1-5; no reliable D call. In DNA form, the CDR3 reads TGTGCCACCCGGTCCCCGGCCAGGACTGATCAGCCCCAGCATTTT. Translation gives CATRSPARTDQPQHF.